The clone carrying this T cell receptor (beta chain) was detected once. The CDR3 runs to 18 residues. From germline, CDR1 is SGHKS and CDR2 YYEKEE (reference sequence). Trimming left V 4 bases short and J 0 bases short, with 20 bases between. In the authors' workflow: Quantification of nucleated cells was approximated via reference gene primer amplification. Clones were sequenced by immunoSEQ multiplex PCR, and TCRdb holds only the in-frame ones, with some missing. V, J and clone size are those of that table, while D and trimming were read from the DNA. This table holds around 80,000 clones, more than 80% found once. These data belong to a study of blood T cell repertoires in COVID-19. Turning to the study itself: The United States, Italy and Spain supplied acute and convalescent COVID-19 samples.

The specimen was peripheral blood. V usage is TRBV5-5 and J usage is TRBJ1-5; weak D call: TRBD1 (6 bases). This sequence originates from a woman aged 70 to 79 with acute or convalescent COVID-19. CDR3 residues: CASSPPDGLGASNQPQHF. In DNA form, the CDR3 reads TGTGCCAGCAGCCCTCCGGACGGCCTGGGGGCTAGCAATCAGCCCCAGCATTTT.